Described below is a single T cell receptor beta chain sequence and its context. TCRdb's table, derived via immunoSEQ multiplex PCR, lists solely in-frame clones and lacks some. The table records about 77,000 clones, 85% to 95% of them present only once. These data come from a study of T cell changes during pregnancy in multiple sclerosis. With V trimmed by 3 bases and J by 7 bases, 6 bases remained unmatched. CDR3 size: 15 residues. The germline V gene has CDR1 MNHEY and CDR2 SVGAGI. The sample was peripheral blood, taken after pregnancy. The TCR was taken from a female donor in good health, enrolled as a control in a pregnancy study. The rearrangement joins TRBV6-5 to TRBJ2-3; 11 bases map to TRBD2. The DNA for the CDR3 is TGTGCCAGCAGTTATGGTAGCGGGGGGGCAAATACGCAGTATTTT. This encodes CASSYGSGGANTQYF.